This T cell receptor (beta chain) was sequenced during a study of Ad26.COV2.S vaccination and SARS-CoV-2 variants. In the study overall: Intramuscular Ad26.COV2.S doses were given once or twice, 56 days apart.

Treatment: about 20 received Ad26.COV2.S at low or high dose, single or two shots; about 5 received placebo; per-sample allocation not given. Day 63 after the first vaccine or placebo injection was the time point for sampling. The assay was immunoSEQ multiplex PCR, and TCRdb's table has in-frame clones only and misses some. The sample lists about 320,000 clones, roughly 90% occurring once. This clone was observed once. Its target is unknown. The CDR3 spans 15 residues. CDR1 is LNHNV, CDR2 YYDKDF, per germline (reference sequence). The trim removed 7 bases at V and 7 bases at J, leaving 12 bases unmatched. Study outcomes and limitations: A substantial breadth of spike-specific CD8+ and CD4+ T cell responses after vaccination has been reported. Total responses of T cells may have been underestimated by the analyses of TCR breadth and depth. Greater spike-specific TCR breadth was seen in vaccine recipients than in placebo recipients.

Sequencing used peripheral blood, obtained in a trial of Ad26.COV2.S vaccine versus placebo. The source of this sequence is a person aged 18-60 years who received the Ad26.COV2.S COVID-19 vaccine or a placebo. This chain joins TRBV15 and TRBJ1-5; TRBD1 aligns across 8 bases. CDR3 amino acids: CATKTGEGVGQPQHF. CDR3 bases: TGTGCCACCAAGACAGGGGAAGGGGTCGGGCAGCCCCAGCATTTT.